Presented here are 15 T cell receptor beta chains from one specimen sequenced in a study of regulatory T cells in long-lasting Graves disease. Building of the TCR beta libraries involved iRepertoire HTBI primers and Arm-PCR of CDR3 regions. TCRdb redid the calling of the multiplex PCR reads with MiXCR, one entry per CDR3 protein. The sample has hundreds of thousands of distinct CDR3 sequences, about 14% seen once; the top ten hold roughly a tenth. Time point denoted: newly diagnosed GD, antithyroid drugs for less than 3 months. RNA from PBMCs was the source of the TCR library. These records were also assigned to another study, of T cells in Graves' hyperthyroidism and ophthalmopathy.

Sequences were derived from peripheral blood mononuclear cells (PBMCs), sampled at new diagnosis, from a patient treated with antithyroid drugs. These receptors all come from a man aged 30 to 39 with Graves disease.

The table lists this clonotype with a few counts. V usage is TRBV5-1 and J usage is TRBJ2-1, with TRBD1 matching 8 bases. Germline values: CDR1 SGHRS, CDR2 YFSETQ. V gave up 4 bases and J gave up 4 bases; unmatched junction bases: 4. The CDR3 is made up of 14 amino acids. The DNA of the CDR3 is TGCGCCAGCAGCCCGGACAGGGAGTACAATGAGCAGTTCTTC. This translates into CASSPDREYNEQFF.

The V call is TRBV19, the J call TRBJ2-2; tentatively, D is TRBD1 (6 bases). Germline V gene lookup returns CDR1 LNHDA and CDR2 SQIVND (reference sequence). Trimming cost V 10 bases and J 3 bases, with 12 bases left between them. CDR3 length equals 13 residues. CDR3 in amino acids: CATTGYHTGELFF. The DNA of the CDR3 is TGTGCCACCACAGGGTACCACACCGGGGAGCTGTTTTTT.

A few counts support this clonotype. The chain has TRBV7-9 and TRBJ2-1; TRBD1 matches 9 bases. The CDR3 extends over 16 amino acids. V was clipped by 5 bases and J by 2 bases; unmatched bases: 7. Germline V gives CDR1 SEHNR, CDR2 FQNEAQ (reference sequence). This CDR3 reads CASSTRGTGPYNEQFF. For the CDR3, the DNA is TGTGCCAGCAGCACACGGGGGACAGGGCCCTACAATGAGCAGTTCTTC.

Turning to this clonotype: A single base is all that separates this from a far larger clone, so a read error is likely. The chain has TRBV5-1 and TRBJ2-7; either TRBD1 or TRBD2 may fit D (5 bases each). V was cut by 5 bases and J by 7 bases, with 22 bases left in between. The CDR3 is 15 residues long. Per the germline V gene, CDR1 is SGHRS and CDR2 is YFSETQ. CDR3 DNA: TGCGCCAGCAGTAGGGGCAGCGGATTATACAATGAGCAGTACTTC. Protein sequence: CASSRGSGLYNEQYF. The complete variable domain, with remaining parts taken from reference TRBV5-1 and TRBJ2-7, reads KAGVTQTPRYLIKTRGQQVTLSCSPISGHRSVSWYQQTPGQGLQFLFEYFSETQRNKGNFPGRFSGRQFSNSRSEMNVSTLELGDSALYLCASSRGSGLYNEQYFGPGTRLTVT.

The table lists this clonotype with many counts. This chain joins TRBV2 and TRBJ1-4, with a possible D match to TRBD1 (5 bases). CDR1 and CDR2 (germline): SNHLY, FYNNEI. The CDR3 is 14 amino acids. V was shortened by 4 bases and J by 10 bases, with 16 bases between the two germline ends. In DNA form, the CDR3 reads TGTGCCAGCAGTGGGGCCTATGTGGGGGGAAAACTGTTTTTT. It is translated as CASSGAYVGGKLFF. The complete variable domain, with remaining parts taken from reference TRBV2 and TRBJ1-4, reads EPEVTQTPSHQVTQMGQEVILRCVPISNHLYFYWYRQILGQKVEFLVSFYNNEISEKSEIFDDQFSVERPDGSNFTLKIRSTKLEDSAMYFCASSGAYVGGKLFFGSGTQLSVL.

This clonotype occurred many times. The chain joins TRBV29-1 to TRBJ2-1; 8 bases are shared with TRBD2. Germline assignment: CDR1 SQVTM and CDR2 ANQGSEA. The V gene end was trimmed by 3 bases and the J gene end by 7 bases; junction bases not matched to a gene: 5. The CDR3 totals 13 residues. This chain's CDR3 is CSVDGASGNEQFF. The CDR3 DNA follows: TGCAGCGTTGACGGGGCTAGCGGGAATGAGCAGTTCTTC.

This clonotype was detected ten times or more. V and J are TRBV7-8 and TRBJ1-5; D ambiguous. The CDR3 runs to 14 residues. Germline CDR1 is SGHVS and CDR2 is FQNEAQ. V shed 1 base and J shed 0 bases, with 4 bases lying between them. The CDR3 nucleotides are TGTGCCAGCAGCTTAGGTTTTAGCAATCAGCCCCAGCATTTT. This encodes CASSLGFSNQPQHF.

This clonotype appeared a few times. The chain recombines TRBV20-1 with TRBJ2-3, with D hard to call. Germline loops: CDR1 DFQATT, CDR2 SNEGSKA (reference sequence). There are 13 residues in the CDR3. V shed 5 bases and J shed 0 bases, with 9 bases lying between them. The CDR3 nucleotides are TGCAGTGCTCGAATGGACAGCACAGATACGCAGTATTTT. Its protein is CSARMDSTDTQYF.

The table lists this clonotype with a few counts. This chain links TRBV9 with TRBJ2-1; D is uncertain. Germline CDR1 is SGDLS and CDR2 is YYNGEE. This CDR3 comprises 14 residues. V lost 0 bases and J lost 5, with 9 bases in between. CDR3 nucleotides: TGTGCCAGCAGCGTAGGTGCATCTAACAATGAGCAGTTCTTC. Its translation: CASSVGASNNEQFF.

The chain couples TRBV5-5 to TRBJ2-2, with a tentative D call TRBD1 (6 bases). CDR1 and CDR2 from the germline V gene are SGHKS and YYEKEE (reference sequence). V dropped 5 bases and J dropped 0 bases, with 8 bases sitting between them. The CDR3 runs 14 residues. CDR3 sequence reads: CASRTGSNTGELFF. The CDR3 nucleotides are TGTGCCAGCAGGACAGGTTCGAACACCGGGGAGCTGTTTTTT.

This sequence joins TRBV19 and TRBJ2-1; 9 nucleotides match TRBD1. This CDR3 spans 14 amino acids. V was pared by 8 bases and J by 9 bases, with 11 bases of the junction left unmatched. The germline gives CDR1 LNHDA, CDR2 SQIVND (reference sequence). CDR3 DNA: TGTGCCAGTGCCCCGGGACAGGGCTGGGGTGAGCAGTTCTTC. It is translated as CASAPGQGWGEQFF. Filled out from reference TRBV19 and TRBJ2-1, the complete variable domain reads DGGITQSPKYLFRKEGQNVTLSCEQNLNHDAMYWYRQDPGQGLRLIYYSQIVNDFQKGDIAEGYSVSREKKESFPLTVTSAQKNPTAFYLCASAPGQGWGEQFFGPGTRLTVL.

This sequence joins TRBV12-3 or TRBV12-4 and TRBJ2-7, with 9 nucleotides matching TRBD2. The CDR3 extends over 15 amino acids. J gave up 3 bases and V 6 bases, and 9 bases lay outside the gene matches. Here the CDR3 reads CASSYRPSGIYEQYF. In DNA form, the CDR3 reads TGTGCCAGCAGCTACCGGCCTAGCGGGATCTACGAGCAGTACTTC.

This clonotype was recorded at least ten times. The chain joins TRBV29-1 to TRBJ2-5; 8 bases map to TRBD1. CDR3 length: 12 amino acids. CDR1 is SQVTM, CDR2 ANQGSEA, per germline. V gave up 6 bases and J gave up 4 bases; unmatched junction bases: 4. Here the CDR3 reads CSVRDRLETQYF. The CDR3 DNA reads TGCAGCGTCCGGGACAGGTTAGAGACCCAGTACTTC.

This chain joins TRBV19 and TRBJ2-3; 7 nucleotides match TRBD2. The CDR3 covers 14 residues. Trimming cost V 4 bases and J 2 bases; bases outside gene matches: 3. CDR1 LNHDA and CDR2 SQIVND come from the germline V gene (reference sequence). The CDR3 DNA reads as TGTGCCAGTAGTAACCGGGACTACACAGATACGCAGTATTTT. It specifies CASSNRDYTDTQYF.

This clonotype has at least ten counts. This chain links TRBV11-2 with TRBJ2-3; perhaps TRBD2 as D (5 bases). The germline V gene encodes CDR1 SGHAT and CDR2 FQNNGV. Trimming shortened V by 0 bases and J by 8 bases, and 21 bases separated the two germline ends. The length of the CDR3 is 17 residues. This chain's CDR3 is CASSLDLSGRAVFTQYF. The CDR3 DNA reads as TGTGCCAGCAGCTTAGATCTCAGCGGTCGGGCGGTGTTTACGCAGTATTTT. Full variable domain (outside the CDR3, taken from reference TRBV11-2 and TRBJ2-3): EAGVAQSPRYKIIEKRQSVAFWCNPISGHATLYWYQQILGQGPKLLIQFQNNGVVDDSQLPKDRFSAERLKGVDSTLKIQPAKLEDSAVYLCASSLDLSGRAVFTQYFGPGTRLTVL.